The 14 T cell receptor beta chains given below trace back to one sample, sequenced in a study of cytomegalovirus exposure and HLA in healthy donors. PCR employed 60 Vbeta and 13 Jbeta primers. The assay was immunoSEQ multiplex PCR, and TCRdb's table has in-frame clones only and misses some. The sample has around 190,000 clones; 70% to 80% are singletons. The sample was PBMCs. These receptors were collected from a woman in her 30s in good health and CMV-seronegative.

V is TRBV7-2 and J is TRBJ1-2, with D tentatively TRBD1 (5 bases). The CDR3 has 14 amino acids. Trimming took off 3 bases at V and 5 bases at J, with 13 bases between the two ends. Germline values: CDR1 SGHTA, CDR2 FQGNSA. The CDR3 spells CASSFQGGSYGYTF. The CDR3 DNA is TGTGCCAGCAGCTTTCAGGGAGGCTCGTATGGCTACACCTTC.

The rearrangement links TRBV10-3 to TRBJ2-1, with TRBD1 as a possible D gene (5 bases). The CDR3 sequence is 14 residues long. From germline, CDR1 is ENHRY and CDR2 SYGVKD. V lost 2 bases and J 4 bases, leaving 9 bases between the germline ends. The CDR3 loop is CAISEGALYNEQFF. CDR3 DNA sequence: TGTGCCATCAGTGAGGGGGCCCTATACAATGAGCAGTTCTTC.

J is TRBJ2-5 and V is TRBV2; D possibly corresponds to TRBD2 (6 bases). Germline CDR1 SNHLY, CDR2 FYNNEI. The CDR3 spans 15 residues. V lost 8 bases, J lost 1 base, and 17 bases lay in between. CDR3 DNA: TGTGCCAGCGCGGGGAGCCGGGGTCGCCAAGAGACCCAGTACTTC. It encodes CASAGSRGRQETQYF.

The rearrangement joins TRBV19 to TRBJ1-5; 7 positions agree with TRBD1. V gave up 2 bases and J gave up 6 bases; unmatched junction bases: 4. The CDR3 is 14 residues long. Germline CDR1 is LNHDA and CDR2 is SQIVND (reference sequence). The CDR3 region is CASSIHRGLQPQHF. CDR3 nucleotide sequence: TGTGCCAGTAGTATACACAGGGGTCTTCAGCCCCAGCATTTT. Full variable domain (rest looked up from reference TRBV19 and TRBJ1-5): DGGITQSPKYLFRKEGQNVTLSCEQNLNHDAMYWYRQDPGQGLRLIYYSQIVNDFQKGDIAEGYSVSREKKESFPLTVTSAQKNPTAFYLCASSIHRGLQPQHFGDGTRLSIL.

This clone was observed a handful of times. The same CDR3 can be traced to other DNA sequences in this sample. V gene TRBV9 combines with J gene TRBJ2-3, with D possibly TRBD2 on 5 matching bases. The CDR3 has 14 residues. With 0 bases removed from V and 0 bases from J, the gap between germline ends came to 5 bases. CDR1 and CDR2 from the germline V gene are SGDLS and YYNGEE. CDR3 DNA: TGTGCCAGCAGCGTAGCGGGGAGCACAGATACGCAGTATTTT. Translation: CASSVAGSTDTQYF.

The rearrangement links TRBV30 to TRBJ2-1; D is uncertain. The CDR3 consists of 11 residues. The V gene's germline CDR1 is GTSNPN and CDR2 SVGIG (reference sequence). V lost 4 bases, J lost 7 bases, and 8 bases lay in between. The CDR3 is CAWTYKNEQFF. In DNA form, the CDR3 reads TGTGCCTGGACTTACAAGAATGAGCAGTTCTTC.

The rearrangement uses TRBV10-3 and TRBJ2-1; TRBD1 agrees at 7 bases. This CDR3 region has 14 residues. V was pared by 8 bases and J by 10 bases, with 14 bases of the junction left unmatched. Per germline, CDR1 ENHRY and CDR2 SYGVKD. The CDR3 protein is CAIGPGQTFEEQFF. The DNA of the CDR3 is TGTGCCATCGGACCGGGACAGACGTTCGAGGAGCAGTTCTTC.

The chain joins TRBV10-3 to TRBJ2-5; a possible D gene is TRBD2 (6 bases). Germline values: CDR1 ENHRY, CDR2 SYGVKD. V lost 5 bases and J lost 2, with 12 bases in between. The CDR3 extends over 14 amino acids. CDR3 sequence: CAISNPSAQETQYF. The CDR3 nucleotides read TGTGCCATCAGTAACCCTAGCGCGCAAGAGACCCAGTACTTC.

Remarks on this clone: Other nucleotide sequences from this sample produce the same CDR3. V is TRBV27 and J is TRBJ2-3; possible D gene TRBD1, 6 bases. There are 13 residues in the CDR3. The germline CDR1 and CDR2 sequences are MNHEY and SMNVEV (reference sequence). Here the CDR3 DNA reads TGTCTATCGGTCAGCGGACGAGGGGGTACGCAGTATTTT. It specifies CLSVSGRGGTQYF.

The chain joins TRBV6-1 to TRBJ2-5; D is uncertain. Germline assignment: CDR1 MNHNS and CDR2 SASEGT. This CDR3 is built from 12 residues. The V and J ends lost 2 bases and 4 bases respectively, with 5 bases between them. Written as DNA, the CDR3 is TGTGCCAGCAGTGAAACGGGAGAGACCCAGTACTTC. This encodes CASSETGETQYF.

The V call is TRBV30, the J call TRBJ2-5; D not certain. This CDR3 comprises 19 residues. Germline V lookup: CDR1 GTSNPN, CDR2 SVGIG (reference sequence). The ends were cut back, 4 bases at V and 6 bases at J, with 33 bases in the middle. This CDR3 is CAWISLYLVASSPKKTQYF. The CDR3 region has the DNA TGTGCCTGGATTAGCCTGTATCTTGTCGCCTCTTCCCCTAAGAAGACCCAGTACTTC.

This chain uses TRBV19 with TRBJ1-5, with TRBD1 as a possible D gene (6 bases). Trimming removed 6 bases from V and 0 bases from J, with 15 bases in between. Germline V gene data show CDR1 as LNHDA and CDR2 as SQIVND (reference sequence). The CDR3 is made up of 16 amino acids. The CDR3 sequence: CASSSRNRVSNQPQHF. The CDR3 nucleotides read TGTGCCAGTAGCTCGCGGAACAGGGTTAGCAATCAGCCCCAGCATTTT.

This clone has more than one count but fewer than ten. The chain joins TRBV6-1 to TRBJ2-7; no firm D call. Germline V gives CDR1 MNHNS, CDR2 SASEGT. V was pared by 1 base and J by 0 bases, with 10 bases between. The CDR3 is 15 residues long. CDR3 protein: CASSEGSLSSYEQYF. CDR3 nucleotides: TGTGCCAGCAGTGAAGGGTCCCTGAGCTCCTACGAGCAGTACTTC.

The chain uses TRBV15 and TRBJ2-2, with 11 bases aligning to TRBD1. The CDR3 runs to 16 residues. CDR1 and CDR2 (germline): LNHNV, YYDKDF (reference sequence). The J segment lost 5 bases and the V segment lost 8 bases, leaving 10 bases of the junction unmatched. The chain's CDR3 is CATAVTGTGGTGELFF. The CDR3 bases are TGTGCCACCGCTGTAACCGGGACAGGGGGAACCGGGGAGCTGTTTTTT.